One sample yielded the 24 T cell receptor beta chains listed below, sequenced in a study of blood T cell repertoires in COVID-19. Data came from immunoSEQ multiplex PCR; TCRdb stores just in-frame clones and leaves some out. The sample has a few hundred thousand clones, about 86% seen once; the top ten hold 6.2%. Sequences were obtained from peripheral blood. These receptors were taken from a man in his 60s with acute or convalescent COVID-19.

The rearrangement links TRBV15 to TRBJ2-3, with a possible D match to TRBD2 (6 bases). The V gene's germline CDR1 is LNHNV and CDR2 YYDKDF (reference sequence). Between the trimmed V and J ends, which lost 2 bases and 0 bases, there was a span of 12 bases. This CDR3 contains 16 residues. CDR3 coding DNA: TGTGCCACCAGCAGAAATAGCGGCACTAGCACAGATACGCAGTATTTT. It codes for CATSRNSGTSTDTQYF. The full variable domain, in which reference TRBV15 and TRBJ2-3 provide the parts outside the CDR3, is DAMVIQNPRYQVTQFGKPVTLSCSQTLNHNVMYWYQQKSSQAPKLLFHYYDKDFNNEADTPDNFQSRRPNTSFCFLDIRSPGLGDTAMYLCATSRNSGTSTDTQYFGPGTRLTVL.

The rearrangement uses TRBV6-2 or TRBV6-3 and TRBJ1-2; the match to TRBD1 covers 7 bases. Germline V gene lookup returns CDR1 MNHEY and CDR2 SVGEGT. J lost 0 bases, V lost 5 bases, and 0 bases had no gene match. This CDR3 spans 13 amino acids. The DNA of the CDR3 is TGTGCCAGCAGTGGGACAGCTAACTATGGCTACACCTTC. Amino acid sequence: CASSGTANYGYTF.

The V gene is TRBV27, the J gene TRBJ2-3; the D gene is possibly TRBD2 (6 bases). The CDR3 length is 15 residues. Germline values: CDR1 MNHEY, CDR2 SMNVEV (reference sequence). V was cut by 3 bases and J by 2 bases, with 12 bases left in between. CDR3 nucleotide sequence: TGTGCCAGCAGTTTTCTAGCGAGACTCACAGATACGCAGTATTTT. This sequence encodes CASSFLARLTDTQYF.

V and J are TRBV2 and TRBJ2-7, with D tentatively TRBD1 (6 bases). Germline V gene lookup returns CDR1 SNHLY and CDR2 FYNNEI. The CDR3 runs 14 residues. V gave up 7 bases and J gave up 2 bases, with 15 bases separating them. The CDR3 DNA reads TGTGCCAGCAACCCGACAGGAACCACCTACGAGCAGTACTTC. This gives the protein CASNPTGTTYEQYF. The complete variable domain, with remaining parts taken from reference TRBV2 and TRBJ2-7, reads EPEVTQTPSHQVTQMGQEVILRCVPISNHLYFYWYRQILGQKVEFLVSFYNNEISEKSEIFDDQFSVERPDGSNFTLKIRSTKLEDSAMYFCASNPTGTTYEQYFGPGTRLTVT.

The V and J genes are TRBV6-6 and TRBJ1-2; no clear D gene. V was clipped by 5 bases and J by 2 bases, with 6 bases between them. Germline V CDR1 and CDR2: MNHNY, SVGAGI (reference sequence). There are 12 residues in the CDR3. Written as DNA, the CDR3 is TGTGCCAGCAGTCGGCAGAACTATGGCTACACCTTC. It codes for CASSRQNYGYTF.

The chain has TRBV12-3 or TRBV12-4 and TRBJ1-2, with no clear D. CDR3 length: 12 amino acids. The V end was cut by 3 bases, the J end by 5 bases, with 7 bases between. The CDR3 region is CASSLSQYGYTF. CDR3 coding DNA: TGTGCCAGCAGTTTGTCACAGTATGGCTACACCTTC.

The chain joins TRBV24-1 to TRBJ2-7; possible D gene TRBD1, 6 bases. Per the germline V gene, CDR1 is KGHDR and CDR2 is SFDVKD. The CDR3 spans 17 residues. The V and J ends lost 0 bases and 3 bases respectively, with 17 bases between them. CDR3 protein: CATSDLRGRQGHYEQYF. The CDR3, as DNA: TGTGCCACCAGTGATTTGCGGGGTCGGCAGGGGCACTACGAGCAGTACTTC.

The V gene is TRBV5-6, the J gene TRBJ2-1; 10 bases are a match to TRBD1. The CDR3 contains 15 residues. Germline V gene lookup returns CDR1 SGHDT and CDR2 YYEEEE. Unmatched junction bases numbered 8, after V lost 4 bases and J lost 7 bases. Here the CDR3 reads CASSLDRGFSNEQFF. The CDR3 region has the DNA TGTGCCAGCAGCCTGGACAGGGGGTTTTCGAATGAGCAGTTCTTC.

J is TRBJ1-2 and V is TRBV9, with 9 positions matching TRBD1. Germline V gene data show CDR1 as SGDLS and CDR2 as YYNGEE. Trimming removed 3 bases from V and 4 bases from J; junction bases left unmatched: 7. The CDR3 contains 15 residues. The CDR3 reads CASSARTGESYGYTF. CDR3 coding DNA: TGTGCCAGCAGCGCTAGGACAGGGGAGTCCTATGGCTACACCTTC. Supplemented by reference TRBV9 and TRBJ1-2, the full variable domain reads DSGVTQTPKHLITATGQRVTLRCSPRSGDLSVYWYQQSLDQGLQFLIQYYNGEERAKGNILERFSAQQFPDLHSELNLSSLELGDSALYFCASSARTGESYGYTFGSGTRLTVV.

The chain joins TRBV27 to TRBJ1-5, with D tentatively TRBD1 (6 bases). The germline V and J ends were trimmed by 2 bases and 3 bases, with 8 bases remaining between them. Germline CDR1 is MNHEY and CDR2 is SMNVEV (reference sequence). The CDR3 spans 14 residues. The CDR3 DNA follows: TGTGCCAGCAGTTTAGCAGGGGTCAATCAGCCCCAGCATTTT. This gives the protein CASSLAGVNQPQHF.

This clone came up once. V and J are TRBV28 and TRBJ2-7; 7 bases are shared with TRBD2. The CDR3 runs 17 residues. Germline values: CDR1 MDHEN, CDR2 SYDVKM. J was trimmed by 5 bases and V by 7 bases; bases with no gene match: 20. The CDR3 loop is CASTSTHGAAGANEQYF. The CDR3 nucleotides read TGTGCCAGCACTTCAACCCACGGGGCTGCGGGAGCGAACGAGCAGTACTTC. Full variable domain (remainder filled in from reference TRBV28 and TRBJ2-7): DVKVTQSSRYLVKRTGEKVFLECVQDMDHENMFWYRQDPGLGLRLIYFSYDVKMKEKGDIPEGYSVSREKKERFSLILESASTNQTSMYLCASTSTHGAAGANEQYFGPGTRLTVT.

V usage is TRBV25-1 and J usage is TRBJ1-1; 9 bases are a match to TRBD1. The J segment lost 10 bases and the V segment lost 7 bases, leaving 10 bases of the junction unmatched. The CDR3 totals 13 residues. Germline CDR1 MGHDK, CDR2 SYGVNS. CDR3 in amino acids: CASKGGQGIGAFF. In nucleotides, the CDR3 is TGTGCCAGCAAAGGTGGACAGGGGATTGGAGCTTTCTTT. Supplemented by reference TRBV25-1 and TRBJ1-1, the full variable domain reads EADIYQTPRYLVIGTGKKITLECSQTMGHDKMYWYQQDPGMELHLIHYSYGVNSTEKGDLSSESTVSRIRTEHFPLTLESARPSHTSQYLCASKGGQGIGAFFGQGTRLTVV.

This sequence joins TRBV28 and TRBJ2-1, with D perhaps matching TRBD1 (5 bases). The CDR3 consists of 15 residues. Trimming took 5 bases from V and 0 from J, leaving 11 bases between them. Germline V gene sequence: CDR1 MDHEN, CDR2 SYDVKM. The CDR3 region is CASSLPRVSYNEQFF. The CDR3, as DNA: TGTGCCAGCAGTCTCCCCAGGGTCTCCTACAATGAGCAGTTCTTC.

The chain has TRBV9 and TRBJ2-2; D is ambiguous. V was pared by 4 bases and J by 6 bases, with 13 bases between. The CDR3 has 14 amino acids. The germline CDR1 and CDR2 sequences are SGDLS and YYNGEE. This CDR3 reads CASSPRPESGELFF. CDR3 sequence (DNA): TGTGCCAGCAGCCCCCGCCCCGAGTCCGGGGAGCTGTTTTTT.

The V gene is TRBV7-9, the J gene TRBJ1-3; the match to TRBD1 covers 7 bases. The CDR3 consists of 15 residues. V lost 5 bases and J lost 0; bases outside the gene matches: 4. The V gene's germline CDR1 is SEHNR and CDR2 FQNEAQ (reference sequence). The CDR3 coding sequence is TGTGCCAGCAGCGCAGACAGGGCCTCTGGAAACACCATATATTTT. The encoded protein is CASSADRASGNTIYF.

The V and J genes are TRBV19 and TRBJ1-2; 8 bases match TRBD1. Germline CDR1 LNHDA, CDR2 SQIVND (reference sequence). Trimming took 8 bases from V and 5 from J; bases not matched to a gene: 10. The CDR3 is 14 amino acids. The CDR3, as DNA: TGTGCCAGTTCTGACAGGGGTGTTAGATATGGCTACACCTTC. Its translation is CASSDRGVRYGYTF.

The CDR3 sequence is CASSSQGFYEQYF. CDR3 nucleotides: TGTGCCAGCAGCTCACAGGGATTCTACGAGCAGTACTTC. The chain carries TRBV11-3 and TRBJ2-7, with D maybe TRBD1 (6 bases). This CDR3 is 13 amino acids long. Germline lookup yields CDR1 SGHNT and CDR2 YENEEA. Trimming stripped 4 bases from V and 3 bases from J, with 10 bases between.

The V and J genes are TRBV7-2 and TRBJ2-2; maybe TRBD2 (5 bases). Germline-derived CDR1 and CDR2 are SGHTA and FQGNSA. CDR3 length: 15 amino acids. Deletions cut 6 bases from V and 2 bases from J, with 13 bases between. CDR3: CASRPVPGNTGELFF. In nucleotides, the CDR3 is TGTGCCAGCAGGCCGGTCCCGGGAAACACCGGGGAGCTGTTTTTT.

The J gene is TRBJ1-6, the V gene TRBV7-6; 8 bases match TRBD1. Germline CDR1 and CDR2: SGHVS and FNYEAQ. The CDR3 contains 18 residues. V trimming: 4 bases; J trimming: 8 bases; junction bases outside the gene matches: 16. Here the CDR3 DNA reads TGTGCCAGCAGCTCAAGGCGCCCAGGGGGCGAAGTGGATTCACCCCTCCACTTT. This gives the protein CASSSRRPGGEVDSPLHF. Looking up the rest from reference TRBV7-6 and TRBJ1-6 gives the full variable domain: GAGVSQSPRYKVTKRGQDVALRCDPISGHVSLYWYRQALGQGPEFLTYFNYEAQQDKSGLPNDRFSAERPEGSISTLTIQRTEQRDSAMYRCASSSRRPGGEVDSPLHFGNGTRLTVT.

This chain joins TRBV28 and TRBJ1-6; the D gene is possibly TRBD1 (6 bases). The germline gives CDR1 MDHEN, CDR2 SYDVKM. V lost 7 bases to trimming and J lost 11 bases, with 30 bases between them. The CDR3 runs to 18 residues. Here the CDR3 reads CASTIPPPGDTRGTPLHF. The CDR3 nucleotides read TGTGCCAGCACTATCCCCCCGCCAGGGGACACTAGAGGGACACCCCTCCACTTT.

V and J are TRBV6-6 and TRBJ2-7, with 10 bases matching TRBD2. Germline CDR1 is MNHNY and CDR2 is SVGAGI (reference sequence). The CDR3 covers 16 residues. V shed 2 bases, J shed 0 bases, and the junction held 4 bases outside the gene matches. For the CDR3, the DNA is TGTGCCAGCAGTTACGGACTAGCGGAGAGCTCCTACGAGCAGTACTTC. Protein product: CASSYGLAESSYEQYF.

The CDR3 DNA is TGTGCCAGCAGCTTACCGCGGGAGGGTGGGGAGACCCAGTACTTC. This encodes CASSLPREGGETQYF. V gene TRBV5-6 combines with J gene TRBJ2-5; 9 bases map to TRBD2. Unmatched junction bases numbered 7, after V lost 2 bases and J lost 5 bases. Germline-derived CDR1 and CDR2 are SGHDT and YYEEEE. The CDR3 is 15 amino acids.

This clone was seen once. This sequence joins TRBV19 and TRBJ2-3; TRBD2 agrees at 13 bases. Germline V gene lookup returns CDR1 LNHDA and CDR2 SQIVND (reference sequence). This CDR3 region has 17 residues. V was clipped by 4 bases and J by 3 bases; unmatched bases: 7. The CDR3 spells CASSTRTSGRGTDTQYF. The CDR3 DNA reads TGTGCCAGTAGTACCCGGACTAGCGGGAGAGGGACAGATACGCAGTATTTT.

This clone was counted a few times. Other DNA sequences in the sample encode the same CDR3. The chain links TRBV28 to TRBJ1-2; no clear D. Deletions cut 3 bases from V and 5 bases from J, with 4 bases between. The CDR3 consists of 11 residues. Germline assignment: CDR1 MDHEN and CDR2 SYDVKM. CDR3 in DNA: TGTGCCAGCAGTTTCCTATATGGCTACACCTTC. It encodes CASSFLYGYTF.